This T cell receptor beta chain was documented in a study of T-cell reconstitution after alpha-beta-depleted transplantation in children. The library targeted TCRbeta and was prepared with unique molecular identifiers. TCRdb passed the PCR reads through MiXCR, listing each CDR3 protein once. The sample contains some 220,000 distinct CDR3 sequences, 8% to 10% of which appear only once. The TCR originated in a human donor who donated a stem cell graft to a child with acute lymphoblastic leukemia. The sequenced sample was PBMCs from the stem cell graft donor, obtained from the stem cell graft.

This CDR3 is CAWRQGNYEQYF. The CDR3 DNA reads as TGTGCCTGGCGACAGGGAAACTACGAGCAGTACTTC. V and J are TRBV30 and TRBJ2-7; TRBD1 matches at 7 bases. The CDR3 has 12 amino acids. CDR1 is GTSNPN, CDR2 SVGIG, per germline (reference sequence). V was pared by 5 bases and J by 3 bases, with 4 bases of the junction left unmatched.